Detailed here is one T cell receptor beta chain. Its matching antigen is unknown. The entry originates in a study of OX40 agonist ivuxolimab in advanced cancers. Looking at the study overall: At 0.01 to 10 mg/kg, ivuxolimab was administered intravenously to patients every 2 weeks. Notes on the study in general: Certain nonresponders additionally had low normalized T-cell clonal expansion. On average, a greater number of expanded clones characterised CD8+ T cells relative to CD4+.

Some clones are missing from TCRdb's copy, which holds only in-frame ones; the method was immunoSEQ multiplex PCR. The sample has tens of thousands of clones, 90% to 95% seen once. The V and J ends lost 3 bases and 4 bases respectively, with 7 bases between them. The CDR3 is 13 residues long. CDR1 and CDR2 (germline): WSHSY, SAAADI. Sampling times: baseline, cycle 4 day 1, cycle 7 day 1. V usage is TRBV10-2 and J usage is TRBJ1-3; D gene uncertain. This receptor was taken from an adult with an advanced solid tumor such as melanoma, head and neck, liver or kidney cancer. The sequencing used CD4+ or CD8+ T cells sorted from blood, collected in a trial of the OX40 agonist ivuxolimab. The CDR3 DNA reads as TGCGCCAGCAGTGACCCCCCGGGAAACACCATATATTTT. Protein: CASSDPPGNTIYF.